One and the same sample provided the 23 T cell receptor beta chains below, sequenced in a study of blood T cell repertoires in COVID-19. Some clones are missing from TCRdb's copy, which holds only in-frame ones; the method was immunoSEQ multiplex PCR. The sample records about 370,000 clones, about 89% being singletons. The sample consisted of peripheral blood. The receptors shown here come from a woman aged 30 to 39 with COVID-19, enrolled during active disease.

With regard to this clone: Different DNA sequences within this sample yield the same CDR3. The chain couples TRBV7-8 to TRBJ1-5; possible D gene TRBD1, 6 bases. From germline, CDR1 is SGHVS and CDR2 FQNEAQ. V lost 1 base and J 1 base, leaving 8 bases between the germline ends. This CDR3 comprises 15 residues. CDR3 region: CASSLVGGSNQPQHF. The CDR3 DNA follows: TGTGCCAGCAGCTTAGTAGGGGGAAGCAATCAGCCCCAGCATTTT.

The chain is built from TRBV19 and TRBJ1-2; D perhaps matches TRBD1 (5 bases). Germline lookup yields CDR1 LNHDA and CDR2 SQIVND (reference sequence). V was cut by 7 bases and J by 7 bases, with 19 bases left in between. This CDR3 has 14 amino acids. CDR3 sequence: CASTRRGEQGGYTF. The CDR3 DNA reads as TGTGCCAGTACCCGGCGGGGCGAGCAGGGTGGCTACACCTTC.

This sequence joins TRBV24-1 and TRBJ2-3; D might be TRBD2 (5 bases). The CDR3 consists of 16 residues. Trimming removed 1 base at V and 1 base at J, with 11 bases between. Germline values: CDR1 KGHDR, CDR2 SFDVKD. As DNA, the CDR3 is TGTGCCACCAGTGATTTCCGGACTTTCGGCACAGATACGCAGTATTTT. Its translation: CATSDFRTFGTDTQYF.

CDR3: CASSLQGEAFF. The DNA of the CDR3 is TGTGCCAGCAGTTTACAGGGAGAAGCTTTCTTT. The genes are TRBV5-5 and TRBJ1-1, with D perhaps TRBD1 (6 bases). The CDR3 has 11 amino acids. V gave up 5 bases and J gave up 8 bases, with 10 bases separating them. In germline, CDR1 is SGHKS, CDR2 YYEKEE (reference sequence).

The CDR3 protein is CASSYSPSGSSYNEQFF. In nucleotides, the CDR3 is TGTGCCAGCAGTTACTCACCGAGCGGTAGCTCCTACAATGAGCAGTTCTTC. The genes are TRBV28 and TRBJ2-1; D might be TRBD2 (5 bases). The CDR3 covers 17 residues. Between the trimmed V and J ends, which lost 4 bases and 0 bases, there was a span of 16 bases. Germline V gene sequence: CDR1 MDHEN, CDR2 SYDVKM.

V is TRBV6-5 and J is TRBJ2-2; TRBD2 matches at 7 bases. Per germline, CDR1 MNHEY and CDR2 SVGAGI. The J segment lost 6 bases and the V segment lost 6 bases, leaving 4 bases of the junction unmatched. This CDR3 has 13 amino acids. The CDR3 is CASRAGRAGELFF. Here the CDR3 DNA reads TGTGCCAGCAGGGCAGGGAGGGCCGGGGAGCTGTTTTTT.

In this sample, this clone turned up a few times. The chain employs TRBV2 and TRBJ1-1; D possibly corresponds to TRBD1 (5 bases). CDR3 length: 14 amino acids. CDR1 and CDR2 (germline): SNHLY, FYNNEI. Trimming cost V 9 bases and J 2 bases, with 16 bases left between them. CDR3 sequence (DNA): TGTGCCAGGGGTCGACAGATCACTAACACTGAAGCTTTCTTT. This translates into CARGRQITNTEAFF.

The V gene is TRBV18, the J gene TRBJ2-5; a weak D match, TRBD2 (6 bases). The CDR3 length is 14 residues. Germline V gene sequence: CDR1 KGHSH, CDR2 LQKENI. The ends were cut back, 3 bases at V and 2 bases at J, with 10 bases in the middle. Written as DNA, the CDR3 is TGTGCCAGCTCACCCGGGACTTCTCAAGAGACCCAGTACTTC. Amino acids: CASSPGTSQETQYF.

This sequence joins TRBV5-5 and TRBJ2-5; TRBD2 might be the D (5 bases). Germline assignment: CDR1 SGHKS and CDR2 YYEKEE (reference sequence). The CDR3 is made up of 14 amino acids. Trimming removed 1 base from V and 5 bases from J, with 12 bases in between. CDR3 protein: CASSLRLAAETQYF. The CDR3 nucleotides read TGTGCCAGCAGCTTGAGGCTAGCCGCGGAGACCCAGTACTTC.

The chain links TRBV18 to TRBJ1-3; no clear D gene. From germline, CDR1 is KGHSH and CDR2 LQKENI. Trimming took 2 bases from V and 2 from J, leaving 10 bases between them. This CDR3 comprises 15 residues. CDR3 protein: CASSPTSEAGNTIYF. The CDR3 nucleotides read TGTGCCAGCTCACCAACTTCGGAGGCTGGAAACACCATATATTTT.

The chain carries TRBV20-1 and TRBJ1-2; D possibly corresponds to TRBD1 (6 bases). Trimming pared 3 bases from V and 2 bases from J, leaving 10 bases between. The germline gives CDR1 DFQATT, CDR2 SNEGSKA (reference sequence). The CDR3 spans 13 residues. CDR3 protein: CSASGQGNYGYTF. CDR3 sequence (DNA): TGCAGTGCTAGTGGGCAGGGGAACTATGGCTACACCTTC.

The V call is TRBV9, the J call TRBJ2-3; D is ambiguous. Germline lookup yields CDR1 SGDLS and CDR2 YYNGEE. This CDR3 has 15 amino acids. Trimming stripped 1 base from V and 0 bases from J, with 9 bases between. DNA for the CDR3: TGTGCCAGCAGCGTATCCGAGCGCAGCACAGATACGCAGTATTTT. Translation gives CASSVSERSTDTQYF. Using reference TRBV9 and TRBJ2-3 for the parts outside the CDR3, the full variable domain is DSGVTQTPKHLITATGQRVTLRCSPRSGDLSVYWYQQSLDQGLQFLIQYYNGEERAKGNILERFSAQQFPDLHSELNLSSLELGDSALYFCASSVSERSTDTQYFGPGTRLTVL.

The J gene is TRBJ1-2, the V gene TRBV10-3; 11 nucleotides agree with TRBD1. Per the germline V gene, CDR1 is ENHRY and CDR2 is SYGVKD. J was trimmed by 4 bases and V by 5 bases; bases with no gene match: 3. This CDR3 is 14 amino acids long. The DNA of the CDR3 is TGTGCCATCAGTTGGGACAGGGGGGCCTATGGCTACACCTTC. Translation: CAISWDRGAYGYTF.

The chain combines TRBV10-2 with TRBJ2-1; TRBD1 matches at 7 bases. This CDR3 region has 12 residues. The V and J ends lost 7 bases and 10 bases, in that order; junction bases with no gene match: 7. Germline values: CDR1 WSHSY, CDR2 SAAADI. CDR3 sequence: CASIPRQGEQFF. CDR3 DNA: TGCGCCAGCATTCCCCGACAGGGAGAGCAGTTCTTC.

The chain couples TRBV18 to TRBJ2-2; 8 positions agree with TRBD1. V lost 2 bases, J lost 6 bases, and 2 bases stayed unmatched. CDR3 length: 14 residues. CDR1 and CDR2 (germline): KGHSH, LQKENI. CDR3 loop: CASSPGQGSGELFF. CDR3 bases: TGTGCCAGCTCACCAGGACAGGGCTCCGGGGAGCTGTTTTTT.

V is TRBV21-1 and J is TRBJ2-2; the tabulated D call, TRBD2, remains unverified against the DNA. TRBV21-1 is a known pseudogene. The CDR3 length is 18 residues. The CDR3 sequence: CASSRGRKGHQNTGELFF. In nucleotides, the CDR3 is TGTGCCAGCAGCCGGGGTCGGAAGGGCCATCAGAACACCGGGGAGCTGTTTTTT.

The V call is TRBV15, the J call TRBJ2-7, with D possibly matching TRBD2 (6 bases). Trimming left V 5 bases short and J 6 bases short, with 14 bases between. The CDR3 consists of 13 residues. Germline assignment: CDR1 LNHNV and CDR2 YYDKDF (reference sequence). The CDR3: CATSPTSSREQYF. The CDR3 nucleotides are TGTGCCACCAGCCCTACTAGCTCACGCGAGCAGTACTTC.

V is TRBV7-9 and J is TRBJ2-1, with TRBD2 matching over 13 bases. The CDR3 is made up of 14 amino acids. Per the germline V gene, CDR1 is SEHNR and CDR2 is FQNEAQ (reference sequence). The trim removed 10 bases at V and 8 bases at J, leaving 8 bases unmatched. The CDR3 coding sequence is TGTGCCACTTCGGGACTAGCGGGAAGCGATGAGCAGTTCTTC. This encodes CATSGLAGSDEQFF.

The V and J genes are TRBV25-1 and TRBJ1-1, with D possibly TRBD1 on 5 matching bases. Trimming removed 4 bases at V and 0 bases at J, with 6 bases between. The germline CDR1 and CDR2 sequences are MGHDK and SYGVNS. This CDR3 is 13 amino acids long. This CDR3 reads CASSVQVNTEAFF. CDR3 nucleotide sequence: TGTGCCAGCAGTGTACAGGTGAACACTGAAGCTTTCTTT.

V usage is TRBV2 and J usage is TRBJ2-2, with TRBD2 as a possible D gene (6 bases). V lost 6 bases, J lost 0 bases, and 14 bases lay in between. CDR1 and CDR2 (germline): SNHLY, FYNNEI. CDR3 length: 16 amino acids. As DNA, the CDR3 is TGTGCCAGCAGCGCCCCGGGACTGGCGAACACCGGGGAGCTGTTTTTT. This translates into CASSAPGLANTGELFF.

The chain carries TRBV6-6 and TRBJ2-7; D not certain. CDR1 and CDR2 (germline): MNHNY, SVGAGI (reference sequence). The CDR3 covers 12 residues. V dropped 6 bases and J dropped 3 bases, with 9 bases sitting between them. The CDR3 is CASRAENYEQYF. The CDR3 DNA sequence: TGTGCCAGCAGGGCGGAAAACTACGAGCAGTACTTC.

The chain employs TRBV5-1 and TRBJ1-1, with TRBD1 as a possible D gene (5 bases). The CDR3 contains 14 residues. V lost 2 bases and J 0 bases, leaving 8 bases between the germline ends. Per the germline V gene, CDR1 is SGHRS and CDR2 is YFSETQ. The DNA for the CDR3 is TGCGCCAGCAGCTTCCAGGGAATGAACACTGAAGCTTTCTTT. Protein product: CASSFQGMNTEAFF.

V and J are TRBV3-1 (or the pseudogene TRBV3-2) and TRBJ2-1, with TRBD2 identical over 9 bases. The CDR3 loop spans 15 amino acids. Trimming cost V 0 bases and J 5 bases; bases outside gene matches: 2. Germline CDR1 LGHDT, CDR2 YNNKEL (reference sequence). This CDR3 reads CASSQEASGDNEQFF. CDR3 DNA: TGTGCCAGCAGCCAAGAAGCTAGCGGGGACAATGAGCAGTTCTTC.